This entry lists 18 T cell receptor beta chains sequenced from one sample in a study of identical twins. Via MiXCR, TCRdb re-called the 5' RACE reads, giving one row per CDR3 protein. Of 1.5 million or so distinct CDR3 sequences listed, around 29% were seen once; the top ten hold about 0.27%. The specimen was cord blood. These receptors were taken from a newborn girl in good health.

A few counts support this clonotype. The gene calls are TRBV5-1 and TRBJ1-2; D might be TRBD1 (6 bases). This CDR3 is built from 14 residues. Looked up from germline, CDR1 is SGHRS and CDR2 is YFSETQ. V lost 3 bases and J lost 4, with 13 bases in between. The CDR3 sequence: CASSSRGSLYGYTF. CDR3 nucleotides: TGCGCCAGCAGCTCCAGGGGTTCCCTCTATGGCTACACCTTC.

The chain carries TRBV28 and TRBJ2-5, with 8 bases lining up with TRBD1. Germline V CDR1 and CDR2: MDHEN, SYDVKM. The CDR3 covers 15 residues. J gave up 2 bases and V 3 bases, and 5 bases lay outside the gene matches. CDR3 sequence: CASSFLDRVQETQYF. The CDR3 nucleotides are TGTGCCAGCAGTTTCCTGGACAGGGTACAAGAGACCCAGTACTTC.

The chain is built from TRBV7-9 and TRBJ2-5; the match to TRBD2 covers 8 bases. The J segment lost 2 bases and the V segment lost 1 base, leaving 6 bases of the junction unmatched. Per the germline V gene, CDR1 is SEHNR and CDR2 is FQNEAQ (reference sequence). The CDR3 sequence is 16 residues long. The CDR3 DNA sequence: TGTGCCAGCAGCTTAGAAGGTAGCGGGGCTCAAGAGACCCAGTACTTC. It specifies CASSLEGSGAQETQYF.

Only a few counts were recorded for this clonotype. V gene TRBV12-3 or TRBV12-4 combines with J gene TRBJ1-2; 8 bases are shared with TRBD1. This CDR3 is 13 amino acids long. Trimming took 3 bases from V and 7 from J; bases not matched to a gene: 4. CDR3 in amino acids: CASSFSGTGGYTF. The CDR3 DNA follows: TGTGCCAGCAGTTTCTCCGGGACAGGTGGCTACACCTTC.

The chain combines TRBV5-1 with TRBJ2-1; 11 nucleotides match TRBD1. V was clipped by 4 bases and J by 2 bases; unmatched bases: 8. Germline loops: CDR1 SGHRS, CDR2 YFSETQ. This CDR3 region has 17 residues. In nucleotides, the CDR3 is TGCGCCAGCAGCAGAAGTACGGGACAGGGGGCCTACAATGAGCAGTTCTTC. Translation: CASSRSTGQGAYNEQFF.

This clonotype was counted at least ten times. The chain employs TRBV27 and TRBJ2-1; D is uncertain. V gave up 3 bases and J gave up 5 bases, with 5 bases separating them. CDR1 MNHEY and CDR2 SMNVEV come from the germline V gene (reference sequence). The CDR3 covers 12 residues. In nucleotides, the CDR3 is TGTGCCAGCAGTTTTCCCGACAATGAGCAGTTCTTC. It encodes CASSFPDNEQFF.

The V and J genes are TRBV2 and TRBJ2-3, with unresolved D. Trimming pared 2 bases from V and 8 bases from J, leaving 2 bases between. Germline V gene sequence: CDR1 SNHLY, CDR2 FYNNEI. The CDR3 has 10 residues. The chain's CDR3 is CASSESTQYF. CDR3 nucleotides: TGTGCCAGCAGTGAAAGTACGCAGTATTTT.

This clonotype was seen a few times. The chain joins TRBV7-8 to TRBJ1-1; 8 nucleotides agree with TRBD1. In germline, CDR1 is SGHVS, CDR2 FQNEAQ. V was clipped by 1 base and J by 5 bases; unmatched bases: 6. The CDR3 has 15 residues. The CDR3 reads CASSLGGQGKTEAFF. CDR3 nucleotides: TGTGCCAGCAGCTTAGGAGGACAGGGAAAAACTGAAGCTTTCTTT.

The genes are TRBV5-1 and TRBJ1-5; the D gene is possibly TRBD1 (6 bases). The V end lost 3 bases, the J end lost 3 bases, and 10 bases lay between the germline ends. CDR3 length equals 14 residues. Germline CDR1 SGHRS, CDR2 YFSETQ. CDR3 loop: CASSYGQPNQPQHF. DNA of the CDR3: TGCGCCAGCAGCTACGGACAGCCCAATCAGCCCCAGCATTTT. The entire variable domain, with the rest obtained from reference TRBV5-1 and TRBJ1-5, is as follows: KAGVTQTPRYLIKTRGQQVTLSCSPISGHRSVSWYQQTPGQGLQFLFEYFSETQRNKGNFPGRFSGRQFSNSRSEMNVSTLELGDSALYLCASSYGQPNQPQHFGDGTRLSIL.

The chain is built from TRBV28 and TRBJ1-6, with 7 bases matching TRBD1. Germline V CDR1 and CDR2: MDHEN, SYDVKM. V lost 8 bases and J lost 4; bases outside the gene matches: 8. This CDR3 region has 15 residues. CDR3 nucleotides: TGTGCCAGCGAAAGGGGGCCCGGGTATAATTCACCCCTCCACTTT. Translating gives CASERGPGYNSPLHF.

The rearrangement links TRBV28 to TRBJ2-1; 13 bases are shared with TRBD2. Per the germline V gene, CDR1 is MDHEN and CDR2 is SYDVKM. V trimming: 9 bases; J trimming: 8 bases; junction bases outside the gene matches: 7. This CDR3 spans 14 amino acids. DNA for the CDR3: TGTGCCAGGCCGGGACTAGCGGGAATCGATGAGCAGTTCTTC. It is translated as CARPGLAGIDEQFF.

This chain uses TRBV9 with TRBJ2-1, with a tentative D call TRBD1 (6 bases). Trimming took off 4 bases at V and 7 bases at J, with 21 bases between the two ends. The CDR3 extends over 16 amino acids. In germline, CDR1 is SGDLS, CDR2 YYNGEE. The CDR3 here is CASSPVQGYTVNEQFF. In DNA, the CDR3 is TGTGCCAGCAGCCCAGTACAGGGATACACGGTGAATGAGCAGTTCTTC.

The V gene is TRBV6-2 or TRBV6-3, the J gene TRBJ1-5; 7 bases are shared with TRBD1. Germline lookup yields CDR1 MNHEY and CDR2 SVGEGT. CDR3 size: 15 residues. The junction had 3 bases not matched to a gene; V was cut back by 4 bases and J by 0 bases. The CDR3 loop is CASSSDRHSNQPQHF. In DNA, the CDR3 is TGTGCCAGCAGTTCGGACAGGCATAGCAATCAGCCCCAGCATTTT.

Only a few counts were recorded for this clonotype. The chain has TRBV10-3 and TRBJ2-7; D possibly uses TRBD1 or TRBD2 (6 bases each). Germline CDR1 ENHRY, CDR2 SYGVKD. Trimming took 3 bases from V and 4 from J, leaving 16 bases between them. The CDR3 runs 15 residues. The CDR3 reads CAISDGGHIKYEQYF. CDR3 nucleotide sequence: TGTGCCATCAGTGACGGGGGACACATAAAGTACGAGCAGTACTTC.

The rearrangement joins TRBV10-3 to TRBJ2-4, with 10 bases aligning to TRBD2. The V segment lost 3 bases and the J segment 13 bases; nucleotides outside the gene matches: 15. The CDR3 contains 16 residues. Germline CDR1 ENHRY, CDR2 SYGVKD. CDR3 nucleotides: TGTGCCATCAGTGAAAAAATGAGCGGGGGGGACAATGAGCAGTACTTC. It codes for CAISEKMSGGDNEQYF.

This clonotype has only a few counts. The chain employs TRBV14 and TRBJ2-3; perhaps TRBD2 as D (6 bases). CDR3 length equals 15 residues. CDR1 SGHDN and CDR2 FVKESK come from the germline V gene. The V gene lost 4 bases and the J gene lost 2 bases, with 13 bases spanning the gap. The CDR3 reads CASSPGLFPTDTQYF. The CDR3 DNA reads as TGTGCCAGCAGCCCCGGACTATTTCCCACAGATACGCAGTATTTT.

This clonotype showed up just a few times. This rearrangement joins TRBV29-1 to TRBJ2-2; D is unclear. Germline lookup yields CDR1 SQVTM and CDR2 ANQGSEA. The CDR3 extends over 11 amino acids. Trimming cost V 4 bases and J 6 bases, with 6 bases left between them. CDR3 bases: TGCAGCGTTGGGCTAGCCGGGGAGCTGTTTTTT. This encodes CSVGLAGELFF.

The table lists this clonotype with a few counts. V usage is TRBV28 and J usage is TRBJ2-5; D not certain. The CDR3 has 16 amino acids. Germline-derived CDR1 and CDR2 are MDHEN and SYDVKM. The V end was cut by 7 bases, the J end by 11 bases, with 29 bases between. The CDR3: CASTSIGLPHPAEQYF. The CDR3 DNA sequence: TGTGCCAGCACCTCCATAGGTCTCCCCCACCCTGCGGAGCAGTACTTC.